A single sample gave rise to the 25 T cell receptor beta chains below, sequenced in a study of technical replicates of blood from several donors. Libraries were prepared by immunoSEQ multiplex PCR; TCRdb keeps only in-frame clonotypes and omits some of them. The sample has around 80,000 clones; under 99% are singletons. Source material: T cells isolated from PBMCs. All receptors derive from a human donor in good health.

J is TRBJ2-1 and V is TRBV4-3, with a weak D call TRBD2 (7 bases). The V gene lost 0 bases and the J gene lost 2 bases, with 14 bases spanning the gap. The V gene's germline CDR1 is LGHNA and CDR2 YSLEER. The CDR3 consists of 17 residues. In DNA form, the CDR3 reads TGCGCCAGCAGCCAAGAAAGATTCGGGGGGCCCTACAATGAGCAGTTCTTC. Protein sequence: CASSQERFGGPYNEQFF.

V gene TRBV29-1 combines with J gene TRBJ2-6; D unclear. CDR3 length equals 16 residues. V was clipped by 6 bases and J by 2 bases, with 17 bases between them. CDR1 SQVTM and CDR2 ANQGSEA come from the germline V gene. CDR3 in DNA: TGCAGCGTCCGCGGATCCTTCATTCCTGGGGCCAACGTCCTGACTTTC. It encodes CSVRGSFIPGANVLTF.

CDR3 sequence: CASSIFGTSGSYEQFF. The DNA for the CDR3 is TGTGCCAGTAGTATCTTCGGGACTAGCGGGAGTTATGAGCAGTTCTTC. This chain joins TRBV19 and TRBJ2-1; TRBD2 matches 14 bases. The CDR3 contains 16 residues. CDR1 and CDR2 from the germline V gene are LNHDA and SQIVND (reference sequence). Trimming took 3 bases from V and 8 from J; bases not matched to a gene: 6. The full variable domain, its missing parts supplied by reference TRBV19 and TRBJ2-1, is DGGITQSPKYLFRKEGQNVTLSCEQNLNHDAMYWYRQDPGQGLRLIYYSQIVNDFQKGDIAEGYSVSREKKESFPLTVTSAQKNPTAFYLCASSIFGTSGSYEQFFGPGTRLTVL.

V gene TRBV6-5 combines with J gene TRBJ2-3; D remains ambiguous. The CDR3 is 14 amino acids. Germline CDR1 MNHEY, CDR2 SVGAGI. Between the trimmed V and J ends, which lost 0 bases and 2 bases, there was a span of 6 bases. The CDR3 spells CASSYSRYTDTQYF. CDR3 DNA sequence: TGTGCCAGCAGTTACTCGAGGTACACAGATACGCAGTATTTT.

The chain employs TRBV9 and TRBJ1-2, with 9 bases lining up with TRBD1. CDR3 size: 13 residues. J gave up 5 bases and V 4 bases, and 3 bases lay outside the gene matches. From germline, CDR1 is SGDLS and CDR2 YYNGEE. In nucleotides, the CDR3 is TGTGCCAGCAGCATCGGGACAGGGTATGGCTACACCTTC. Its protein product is CASSIGTGYGYTF.

This CDR3 reads CASSPQGLAGSETQYF. CDR3 nucleotide sequence: TGTGCCAGCAGCCCGCAAGGACTAGCGGGATCGGAGACCCAGTACTTC. The chain employs TRBV11-1 and TRBJ2-5, with 12 bases matching TRBD2. Germline V lookup: CDR1 SGHAT, CDR2 FQDESV (reference sequence). The V segment lost 5 bases and the J segment 5 bases; nucleotides outside the gene matches: 9. CDR3 length: 16 amino acids.

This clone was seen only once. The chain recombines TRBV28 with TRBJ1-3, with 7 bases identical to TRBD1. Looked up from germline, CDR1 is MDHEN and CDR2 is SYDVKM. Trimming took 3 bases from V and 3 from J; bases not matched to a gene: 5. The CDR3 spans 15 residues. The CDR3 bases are TGTGCCAGCAGTTTGGAGGGGGCATATGGAAACACCATATATTTT. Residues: CASSLEGAYGNTIYF.

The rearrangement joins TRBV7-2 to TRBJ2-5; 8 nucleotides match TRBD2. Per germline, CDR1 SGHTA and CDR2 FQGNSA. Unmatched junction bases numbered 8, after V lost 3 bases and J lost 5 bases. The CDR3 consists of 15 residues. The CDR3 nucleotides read TGTGCCAGCAGCTTGAGAGCGGGGGAGCGGGAGACCCAGTACTTC. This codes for CASSLRAGERETQYF.

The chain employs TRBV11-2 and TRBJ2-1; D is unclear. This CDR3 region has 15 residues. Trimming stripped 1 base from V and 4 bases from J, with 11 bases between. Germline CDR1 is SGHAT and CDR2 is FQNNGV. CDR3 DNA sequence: TGTGCCAGCAGCTTAGCGGGTATACTATACAATGAGCAGTTCTTC. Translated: CASSLAGILYNEQFF.

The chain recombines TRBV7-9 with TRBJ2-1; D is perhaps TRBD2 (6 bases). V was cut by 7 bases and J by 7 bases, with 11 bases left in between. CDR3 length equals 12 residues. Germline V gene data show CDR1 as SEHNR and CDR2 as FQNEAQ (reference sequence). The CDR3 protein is CASNIGGNEQFF. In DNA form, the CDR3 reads TGTGCCAGCAATATTGGGGGGAATGAGCAGTTCTTC.

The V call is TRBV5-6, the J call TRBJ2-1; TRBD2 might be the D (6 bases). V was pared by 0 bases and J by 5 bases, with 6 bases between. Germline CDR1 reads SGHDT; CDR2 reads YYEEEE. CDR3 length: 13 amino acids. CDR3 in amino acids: CASSLGGDNEQFF. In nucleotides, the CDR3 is TGTGCCAGCAGCTTGGGGGGGGACAATGAGCAGTTCTTC.

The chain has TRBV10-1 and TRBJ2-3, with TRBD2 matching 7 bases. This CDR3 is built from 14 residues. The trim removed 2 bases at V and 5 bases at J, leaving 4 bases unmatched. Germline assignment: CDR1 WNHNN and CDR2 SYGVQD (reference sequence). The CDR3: CASSETSVRDTQYF. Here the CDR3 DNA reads TGCGCCAGCAGTGAGACTAGCGTTAGAGATACGCAGTATTTT.

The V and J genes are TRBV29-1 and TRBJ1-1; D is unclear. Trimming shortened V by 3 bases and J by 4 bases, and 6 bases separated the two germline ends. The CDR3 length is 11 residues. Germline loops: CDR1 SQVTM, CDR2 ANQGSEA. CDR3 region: CSVEGSTEAFF. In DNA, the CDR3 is TGCAGCGTTGAGGGCAGCACTGAAGCTTTCTTT.

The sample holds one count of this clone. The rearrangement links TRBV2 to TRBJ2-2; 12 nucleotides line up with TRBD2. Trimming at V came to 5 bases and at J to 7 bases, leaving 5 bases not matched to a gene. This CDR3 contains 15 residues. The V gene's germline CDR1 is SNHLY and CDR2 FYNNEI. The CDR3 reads CASSPGLAGLGELFF. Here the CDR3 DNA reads TGTGCCAGCAGTCCCGGACTAGCGGGACTCGGGGAGCTGTTTTTT.

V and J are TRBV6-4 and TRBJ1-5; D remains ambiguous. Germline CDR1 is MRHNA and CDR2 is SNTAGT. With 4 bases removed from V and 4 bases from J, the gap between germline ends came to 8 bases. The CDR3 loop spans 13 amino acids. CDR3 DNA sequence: TGTGCCAGCAGTGGGGAGCGGAATCAGCCCCAGCATTTT. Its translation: CASSGERNQPQHF.

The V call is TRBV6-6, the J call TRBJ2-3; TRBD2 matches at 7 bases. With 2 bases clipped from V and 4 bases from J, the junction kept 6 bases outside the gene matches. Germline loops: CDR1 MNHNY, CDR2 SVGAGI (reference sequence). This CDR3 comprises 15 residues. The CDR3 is CASSYRREFADTQYF. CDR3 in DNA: TGTGCCAGCAGTTACCGGCGGGAGTTCGCAGATACGCAGTATTTT.

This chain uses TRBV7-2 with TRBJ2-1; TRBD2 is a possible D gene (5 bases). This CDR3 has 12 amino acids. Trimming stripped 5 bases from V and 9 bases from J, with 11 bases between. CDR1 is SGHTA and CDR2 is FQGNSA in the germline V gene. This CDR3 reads CASSPLRGEQFF. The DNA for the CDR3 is TGTGCCAGCAGCCCCCTTCGGGGTGAGCAGTTCTTC.

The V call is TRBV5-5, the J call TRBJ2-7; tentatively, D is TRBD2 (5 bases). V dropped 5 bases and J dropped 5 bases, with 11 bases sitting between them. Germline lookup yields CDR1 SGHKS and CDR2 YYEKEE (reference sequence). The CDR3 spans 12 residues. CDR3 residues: CASSYSVDEQYF. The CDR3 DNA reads TGTGCCAGCAGTTATAGCGTGGACGAGCAGTACTTC. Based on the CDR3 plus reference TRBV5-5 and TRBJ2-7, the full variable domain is DAGVTQSPTHLIKTRGQQVTLRCSPISGHKSVSWYQQVLGQGPQFIFQYYEKEERGRGNFPDRFSARQFPNYSSELNVNALLLGDSALYLCASSYSVDEQYFGPGTRLTVT.

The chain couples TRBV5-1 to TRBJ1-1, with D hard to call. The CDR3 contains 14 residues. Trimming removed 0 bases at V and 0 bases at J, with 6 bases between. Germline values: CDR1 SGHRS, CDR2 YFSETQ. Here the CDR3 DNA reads TGCGCCAGCAGCTTGGGGAGCGTGAACACTGAAGCTTTCTTT. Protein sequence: CASSLGSVNTEAFF.

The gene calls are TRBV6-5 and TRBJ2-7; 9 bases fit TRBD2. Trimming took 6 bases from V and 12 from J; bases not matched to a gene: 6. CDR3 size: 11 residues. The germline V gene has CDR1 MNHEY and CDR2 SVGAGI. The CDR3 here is CASSLAGWWYF. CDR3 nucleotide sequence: TGTGCCAGCAGCCTAGCGGGGTGGTGGTACTTC.

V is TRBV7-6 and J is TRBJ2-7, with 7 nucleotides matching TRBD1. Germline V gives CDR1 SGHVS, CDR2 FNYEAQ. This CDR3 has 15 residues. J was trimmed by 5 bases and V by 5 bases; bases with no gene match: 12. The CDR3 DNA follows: TGTGCCAGCAGCCTGACAGGGTTCAACACGGACGAGCAGTACTTC. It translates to CASSLTGFNTDEQYF.

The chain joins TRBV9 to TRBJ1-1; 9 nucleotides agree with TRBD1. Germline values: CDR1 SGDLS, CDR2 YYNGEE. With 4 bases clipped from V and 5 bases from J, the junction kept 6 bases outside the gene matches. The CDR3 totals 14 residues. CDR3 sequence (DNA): TGTGCCAGCAGCTTGACAGGGGGGAGAACTGAAGCTTTCTTT. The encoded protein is CASSLTGGRTEAFF.

CDR3 DNA: TGTGCCAGCAGTTACTCAAGGCGGGAGAGTTCAGATACGCAGTATTTT. Translation: CASSYSRRESSDTQYF. The chain recombines TRBV6-5 with TRBJ2-3; TRBD2 aligns across 7 bases. The length of the CDR3 is 16 residues. The J segment lost 4 bases and the V segment lost 0 bases, leaving 7 bases of the junction unmatched. The germline CDR1 and CDR2 sequences are MNHEY and SVGAGI.

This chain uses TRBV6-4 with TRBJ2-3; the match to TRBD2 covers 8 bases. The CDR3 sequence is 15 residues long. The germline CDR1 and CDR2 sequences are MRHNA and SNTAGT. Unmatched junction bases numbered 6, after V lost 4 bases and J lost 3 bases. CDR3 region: CASSGQAGATDTQYF. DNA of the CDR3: TGTGCCAGCAGTGGCCAAGCGGGAGCTACAGATACGCAGTATTTT.

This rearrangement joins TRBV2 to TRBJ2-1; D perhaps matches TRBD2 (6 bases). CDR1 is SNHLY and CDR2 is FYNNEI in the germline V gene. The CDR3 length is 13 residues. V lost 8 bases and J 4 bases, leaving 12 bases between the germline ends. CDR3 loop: CASEAEGYNEQFF. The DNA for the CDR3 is TGTGCCAGCGAGGCGGAGGGGTACAATGAGCAGTTCTTC.